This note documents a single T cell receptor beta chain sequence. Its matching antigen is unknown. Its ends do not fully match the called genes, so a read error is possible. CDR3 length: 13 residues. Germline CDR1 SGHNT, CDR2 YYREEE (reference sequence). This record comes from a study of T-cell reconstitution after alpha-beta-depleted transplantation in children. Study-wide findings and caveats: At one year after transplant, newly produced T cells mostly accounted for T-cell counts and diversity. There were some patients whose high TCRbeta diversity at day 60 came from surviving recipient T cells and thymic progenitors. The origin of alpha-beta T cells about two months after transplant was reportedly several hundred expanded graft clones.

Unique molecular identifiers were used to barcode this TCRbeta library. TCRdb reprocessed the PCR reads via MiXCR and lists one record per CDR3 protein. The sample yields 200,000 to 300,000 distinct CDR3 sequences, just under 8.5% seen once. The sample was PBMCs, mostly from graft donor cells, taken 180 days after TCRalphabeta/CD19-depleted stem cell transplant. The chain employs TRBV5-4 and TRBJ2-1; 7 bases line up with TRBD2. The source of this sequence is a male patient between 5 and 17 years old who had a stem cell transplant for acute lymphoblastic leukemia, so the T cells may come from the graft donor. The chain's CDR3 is CASGFGTNNEQFF. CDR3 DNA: TGTGCCAGCGGCTTCGGGACTAATAATGAGCAGTTCTTC. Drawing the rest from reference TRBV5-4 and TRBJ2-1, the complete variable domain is ETGVTQSPTHLIKTRGQQVTLRCSSQSGHNTVSWYQQALGQGPQFIFQYYREEENGRGNFPPRFSGLQFPNYSSELNVNALELDDSALYLCASGFGTNNEQFFGPGTRLTVL.